The entry below describes one T cell receptor beta chain. What it recognizes is unknown. CDR1 is SGHTS, CDR2 YDEGEE, per germline. The CDR3 runs to 15 residues. The V end lost 9 bases, the J end lost 9 bases, and 25 bases lay between the germline ends. Samples were assayed with immunoSEQ v3.0 at survey level. Method: immunoSEQ multiplex PCR; TCRdb's copy keeps in-frame clones and lacks some. In the table there are fewer than 40,000 clones, approximately 97% of which are singletons. This specimen belongs to a study of long-term antiretroviral therapy in people with HIV. For each donor, at least one pre-ART and at least two post-ART PBMC samples were available. Every sample had roughly 1-11 million cryopreserved PBMC in it before DNA extraction. Study-level results: ART was followed by higher diversity that remained below transplant donor controls. CDR3 lengths in HIV samples spanned a narrower range than controls.

The source of this sequence is a man aged 30-40 years with HIV. The chain couples TRBV5-8 to TRBJ2-1, with D unresolved. The sequenced sample was unsorted PBMCs, obtained 6.9 years after starting antiretroviral therapy. CDR3 amino acids: CANARSTRTPSEQFF. DNA of the CDR3: TGTGCCAACGCCCGATCGACTCGGACCCCCTCTGAGCAGTTCTTC.